Given below is one T cell receptor (beta chain) in context. The germline CDR1 and CDR2 sequences are SGHNT and YYREEE (reference sequence). V was trimmed by 5 bases and J by 4 bases, leaving 9 bases between them. The CDR3 is 12 amino acids. This sample is part of a study of cytomegalovirus exposure and HLA in healthy donors. PCR primers comprised 60 Vbeta and 13 Jbeta primers. Authors' processing steps: A later analysis tallied 80 million or so unique TCR beta chains, about 12 million of them shared. Here immunoSEQ multiplex PCR was the method, and the copy in TCRdb shows in-frame clones only, minus some. The V and J calls and clone size were taken over from that table, and D and trimming were inferred from the DNA. The sample holds 190,000 or so clones; approximately 80% are singletons and the top ten take 0.65%.

Sequencing input: PBMCs. The clonotype was recovered from a boy aged 5-17 years in good health and CMV-seronegative. The chain is built from TRBV5-4 and TRBJ1-2, with a tentative D call TRBD1 (5 bases). The chain's CDR3 is CASSTGVYGYTF. CDR3 in DNA: TGTGCCAGCAGTACGGGGGTCTATGGCTACACCTTC.